A selection of T cell receptor beta chains follows, all from one sample in a study of T cells after posttransplantation cyclophosphamide. Clones were read by immunoSEQ multiplex PCR, and TCRdb kept only the in-frame ones, dropping some. The sample has 11,000 or so clones; roughly 2% are singletons. The material sequenced was PBMCs, taken after allogeneic stem cell transplant with posttransplant cyclophosphamide. The origin of the receptors is a male patient in his thirties who received an allogeneic stem cell transplant from a related donor, was CMV-positive, and had no GVHD. The graft donor may have given rise to some T cells. Each CDR3 is given with its conserved first and last residue. A D gene is named only where the DNA matches it firmly. Only some rows state a clone size, as once, few, many or a class for expanded clones.

d_call	clone_size	v_call	j_call	cdr3_aa	cdr3_nt
TRBD1	few	TRBV5-1	TRBJ1-2	CASSTGQAPAGYTF	TGCGCCAGCAGCACCGGACAGGCCCCAGCGGGCTACACCTTC
TRBD2	.	TRBV7-9	TRBJ2-3	CASSPARLAGESDTQYF	TGTGCCAGCAGCCCGGCCCGGCTAGCGGGAGAGTCAGATACGCAGTATTTT
.	few	TRBV5-1	TRBJ1-1	CASSLERGGNTEAFF	TGCGCCAGCAGCTTGGAACGGGGAGGGAACACTGAAGCTTTCTTT
TRBD1	.	TRBV5-6	TRBJ2-3	CASSHRGYTQYF	TGTGCCAGCAGCCACAGGGGATATACGCAGTATTTT
TRBD2	few	TRBV7-2	TRBJ2-5	CASSRSSSGMKETQYF	TGTGCCAGCAGCCGCAGCAGTAGCGGGATGAAAGAGACCCAGTACTTC
.	.	TRBV7-2	TRBJ2-7	CASSLGPSAGEQYF	TGTGCCAGCAGCTTAGGACCTAGCGCGGGGGAGCAGTACTTC
.	few	TRBV7-6	TRBJ1-6	CASSLGTPADGWGDSPLHF	TGTGCCAGCAGCTTAGGCACACCAGCGGACGGCTGGGGGGATTCACCCCTCCACTTT
.	few	TRBV6-1	TRBJ2-7	CASSEALWTEFYEQYF	TGTGCCAGCAGTGAAGCTCTCTGGACAGAGTTCTACGAGCAGTACTTC
TRBD2	.	TRBV27	TRBJ2-2	CASSSGLATGELFF	TGTGCCAGCAGTTCCGGACTAGCGACCGGGGAGCTGTTTTTT
.	few	TRBV4-3	TRBJ2-7	CASSQGYKRSSYEQYF	TGCGCCAGCAGCCAAGGTTATAAGCGGAGCTCCTACGAGCAGTACTTC
TRBD1	few	TRBV5-4	TRBJ2-7	CASSLKGTGSYEQYF	TGTGCCAGCAGCCTAAAAGGGACAGGGTCCTACGAGCAGTACTTC
.	.	TRBV19	TRBJ2-7	CARRWAGKQYF	TGTGCCAGGCGCTGGGCGGGGAAGCAGTACTTC
TRBD2	.	TRBV30	TRBJ2-1	CAWSVTGTSGNEQFF	TGTGCCTGGAGTGTAACCGGGACTAGCGGCAATGAGCAGTTCTTC
.	.	TRBV7-2	TRBJ2-7	CASSSLRGYEQYF	TGTGCCAGCAGCAGTTTACGCGGCTACGAGCAGTACTTC
TRBD1	.	TRBV7-8	TRBJ1-5	CASSLAGQGNQPQHF	TGTGCCAGCAGCTTAGCGGGACAGGGCAATCAGCCCCAGCATTTT
.	.	TRBV29-1	TRBJ2-1	CSVGAGARSEQFF	TGCAGCGTGGGGGCAGGGGCCCGGAGTGAGCAGTTCTTC
.	.	TRBV5-6	TRBJ2-7	CASSLEGYEQYF	TGTGCCAGCAGCTTGGAGGGGTACGAGCAGTACTTC
.	.	TRBV9	TRBJ1-1	CASSAGLNTEAFF	TGTGCCAGCAGCGCGGGACTAAACACTGAAGCTTTCTTT
TRBD1	.	TRBV18	TRBJ1-2	CASSPPDRVGGYTF	TGTGCCAGCTCACCACCGGACAGGGTTGGCGGCTACACCTTC
TRBD1	.	TRBV29-1	TRBJ1-2	CSVDRGSYGYTF	TGCAGCGTTGACAGGGGGTCCTATGGCTACACCTTC
.	few	TRBV10-1	TRBJ2-7	CASRSPRGAGYEQYF	TGCGCCAGCAGATCCCCCAGGGGCGCGGGCTACGAGCAGTACTTC
TRBD2	medium-sized	TRBV2	TRBJ2-7	CASSEALAEHF	TGTGCCAGCAGTGAAGCACTAGCGGAGCACTTC
.	.	TRBV5-5	TRBJ1-1	CASRTRTEAFF	TGTGCCAGCAGAACTCGTACTGAAGCTTTCTTT
.	few	TRBV15	TRBJ2-5	CATSLQDQETQYF	TGTGCCACCAGCCTACAGGACCAAGAGACCCAGTACTTC
TRBD2	few	TRBV29-1	TRBJ2-6	CSVDGEGGANVLTF	TGCAGCGTTGATGGGGAGGGTGGGGCCAACGTCCTGACTTTC
TRBD2	.	TRBV4-2	TRBJ2-7	CASSQDAQAGRWEQYF	TGTGCCAGCAGCCAAGACGCGCAAGCGGGGCGCTGGGAGCAGTACTTC
.	.	TRBV28	TRBJ1-2	CASSLHGGNYGYTF	TGTGCCAGCAGTTTACACGGGGGGAACTATGGCTACACCTTC
.	few	TRBV6-1	TRBJ2-2	CASIRGTQNTGELFF	TGTGCCAGCATAAGGGGGACCCAGAACACCGGGGAGCTGTTTTTT
TRBD1	few	TRBV23-1	TRBJ2-3	CASSQVRVSSGQGPDTQYF	TGCGCCAGCAGTCAAGTAAGAGTCTCCTCGGGACAGGGCCCAGATACGCAGTATTTT
TRBD2	.	TRBV5-1	TRBJ2-1	CASSQTSGSFGEQFF	TGCGCCAGCAGCCAGACTAGCGGGAGTTTCGGTGAGCAGTTCTTC
TRBD2	.	TRBV18	TRBJ2-3	CASSPEGLVDTQYF	TGTGCCAGCTCACCAGAGGGACTAGTAGATACGCAGTATTTT
.	.	TRBV7-6	TRBJ1-2	CASSLAAPGQPAYF	TGTGCCAGCAGCTTAGCGGCGCCCGGACAGCCGGCTTACTTC
.	few	TRBV30	TRBJ1-1	CAWSVLAEAFF	TGTGCCTGGAGTGTACTCGCTGAAGCTTTCTTT
.	few	TRBV27	TRBJ1-5	CASSPINQPQHF	TGTGCCAGCAGTCCCATCAATCAGCCCCAGCATTTT
.	few	TRBV5-1	TRBJ2-7	CVSSLLAPDSYEQYF	TGCGTCAGCAGCTTGCTAGCGCCCGACTCCTACGAGCAGTACTTC
.	few	TRBV7-3	TRBJ2-5	CASSFGGRETQYF	TGTGCCAGCAGCTTTGGTGGGAGAGAGACCCAGTACTTC
.	few	TRBV7-2	TRBJ2-3	CASSPGLGGASSDTQYF	TGTGCCAGCAGCCCAGGGCTGGGCGGAGCCTCCTCCGATACGCAGTATTTT
.	few	TRBV6-5	TRBJ1-1	CASSLHQGRAEAFF	TGTGCCAGCAGCCTCCATCAGGGTCGCGCTGAAGCTTTCTTT
.	.	TRBV15	TRBJ1-2	CATSRDLNYGYTF	TGTGCCACCAGCAGAGATCTCAACTATGGCTACACCTTC
.	.	TRBV11-2	TRBJ2-2	CAPFGELFF	TGTGCCCCCTTTGGGGAGCTGTTTTTT